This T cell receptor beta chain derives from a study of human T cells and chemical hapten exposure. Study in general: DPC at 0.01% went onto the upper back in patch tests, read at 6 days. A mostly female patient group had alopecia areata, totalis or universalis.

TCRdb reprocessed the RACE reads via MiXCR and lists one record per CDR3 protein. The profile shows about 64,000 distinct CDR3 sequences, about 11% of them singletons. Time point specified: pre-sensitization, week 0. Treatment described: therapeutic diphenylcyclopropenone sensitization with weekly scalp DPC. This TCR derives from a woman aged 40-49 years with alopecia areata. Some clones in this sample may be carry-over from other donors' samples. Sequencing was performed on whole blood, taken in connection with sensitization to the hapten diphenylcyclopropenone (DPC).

The DNA for the CDR3 is TGTGCCAGCAGCCAAGGAGTCACTGAAGCTTTCTTT. Protein product: CASSQGVTEAFF. This chain links TRBV14 with TRBJ1-1; D not certain. The V and J ends lost 1 base and 4 bases respectively, with 4 bases between them. Germline V CDR1 and CDR2: SGHDN, FVKESK. The CDR3 is 12 residues long.